A single T cell receptor beta chain is shown here with its context. Clones were read by immunoSEQ multiplex PCR, and TCRdb kept only the in-frame ones, dropping some. The top ten hold less than 4.5% of the sample, which has more than 100,000 clones, around 90% seen once. These data originate in a study of blood T cell repertoires in COVID-19. This CDR3 is 14 amino acids long. V was trimmed by 6 bases and J by 6 bases, leaving 16 bases between them. Germline CDR1 is SGHTA and CDR2 is FQGNSA. This chain uses TRBV7-2 with TRBJ2-3, with a tentative D call TRBD2 (6 bases). Sequencing was done on a sample of peripheral blood. This receptor was taken from a human donor in a cohort sampled during active COVID-19. The CDR3 bases are TGTGCCAGCAGTCTCGGGGGATCGGCGGATACGCAGTATTTT. As protein: CASSLGGSADTQYF. Drawing the rest from reference TRBV7-2 and TRBJ2-3, the complete variable domain is GAGVSQSPSNKVTEKGKDVELRCDPISGHTALYWYRQSLGQGLEFLIYFQGNSAPDKSGLPSDRFSAERTGGSVSTLTIQRTQQEDSAVYLCASSLGGSADTQYFGPGTRLTVL.